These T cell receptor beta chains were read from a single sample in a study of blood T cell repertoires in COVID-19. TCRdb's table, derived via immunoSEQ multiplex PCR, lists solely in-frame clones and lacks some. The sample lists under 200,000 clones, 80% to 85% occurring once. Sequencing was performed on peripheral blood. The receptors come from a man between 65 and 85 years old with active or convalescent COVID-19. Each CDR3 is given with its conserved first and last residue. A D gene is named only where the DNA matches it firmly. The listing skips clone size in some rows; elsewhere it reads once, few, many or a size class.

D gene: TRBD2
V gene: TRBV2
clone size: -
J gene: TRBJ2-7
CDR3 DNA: TGTGCCAGCAGCCTACTAGCGGGGGTATACTACGAGCAGTACTTC
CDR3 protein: CASSLLAGVYYEQYF

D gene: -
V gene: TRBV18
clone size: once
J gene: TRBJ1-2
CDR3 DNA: TGTGCCAGCTCACCAGGGCAGGGTAACTATGGCTACACCTTC
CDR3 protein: CASSPGQGNYGYTF

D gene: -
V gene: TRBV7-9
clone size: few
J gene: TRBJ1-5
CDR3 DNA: TGTGCCAGCAGCTTTCGGACAGAGGATCAGCCCCAGCATTTT
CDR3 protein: CASSFRTEDQPQHF

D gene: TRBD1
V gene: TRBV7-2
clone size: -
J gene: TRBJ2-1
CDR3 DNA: TGTGCCAGCGGTGAACAGGGGAGCTCCTACAATGAGCAGTTCTTC
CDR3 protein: CASGEQGSSYNEQFF

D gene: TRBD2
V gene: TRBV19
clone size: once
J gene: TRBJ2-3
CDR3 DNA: TGTGCCAGTAGTATAATTAGCGGGGGCGCAGATACGCAGTATTTT
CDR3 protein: CASSIISGGADTQYF

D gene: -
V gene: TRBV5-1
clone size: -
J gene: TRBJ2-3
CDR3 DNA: TGCGCCAGCAGCTTGGTCGAGACAGATACGCAGTATTTT
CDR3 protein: CASSLVETDTQYF

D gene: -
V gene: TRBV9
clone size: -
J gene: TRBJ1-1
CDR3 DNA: TGTGCCAGCAGCGCCACAGGACCCGCCCGCACGAACACTGAAGCTTTCTTT
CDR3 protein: CASSATGPARTNTEAFF

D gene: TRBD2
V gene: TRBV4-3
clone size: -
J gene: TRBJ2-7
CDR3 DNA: TGCGCCAGCAGCCCCCGAGTAGCGGGAGTGTACGAGCAGTACTTC
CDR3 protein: CASSPRVAGVYEQYF

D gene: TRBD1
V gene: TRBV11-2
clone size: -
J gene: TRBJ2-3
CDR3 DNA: TGTGCCAGCAGCTTAGGGACGGTCGGCAGGGGGACAGATACGCAGTATTTT
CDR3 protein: CASSLGTVGRGTDTQYF

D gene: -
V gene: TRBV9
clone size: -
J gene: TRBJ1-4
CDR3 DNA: TGTGCCAGCAGCGTAGAAGGTGCAGGGGAAGGTGAAAAACTGTTTTTT
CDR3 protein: CASSVEGAGEGEKLFF

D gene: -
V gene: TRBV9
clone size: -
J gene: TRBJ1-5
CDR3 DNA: TGTGCCAGCAGCGTAGGGACAGCCCATCAGCCCCAGCATTTT
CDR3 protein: CASSVGTAHQPQHF

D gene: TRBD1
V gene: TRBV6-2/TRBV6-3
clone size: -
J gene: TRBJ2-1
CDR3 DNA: TGTGCCAGCAGCCCGGACAGGGGCGATGAGCAGTTCTTC
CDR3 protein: CASSPDRGDEQFF

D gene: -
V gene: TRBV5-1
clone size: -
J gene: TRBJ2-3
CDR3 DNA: TGCGCCAGCAGCCCCCGGGCAGGGTGGGCAGATACGCAGTATTTT
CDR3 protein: CASSPRAGWADTQYF

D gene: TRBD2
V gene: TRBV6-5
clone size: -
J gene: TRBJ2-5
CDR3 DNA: TGTGCCAGCAGACTAGCGGGGGCGGAGACCCAGTACTTC
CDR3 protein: CASRLAGAETQYF

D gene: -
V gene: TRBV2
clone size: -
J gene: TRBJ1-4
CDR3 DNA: TGTGCCAGCAGGGGGGGGGCCTTCGCAACTAATGAAAAACTGTTTTTT
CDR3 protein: CASRGGAFATNEKLFF

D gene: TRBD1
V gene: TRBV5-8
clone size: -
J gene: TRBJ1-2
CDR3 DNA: TGTGCCAGCACCAGAGCGGGACAGGGGTACTATGGCTACACCTTC
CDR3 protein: CASTRAGQGYYGYTF

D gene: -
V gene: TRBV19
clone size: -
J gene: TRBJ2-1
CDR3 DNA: TGTGCCAGTAGAGGAACAGGGATTTCCCACAATGAGCAGTTCTTC
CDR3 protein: CASRGTGISHNEQFF

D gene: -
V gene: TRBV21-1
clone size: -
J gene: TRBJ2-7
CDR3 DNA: TGTGCCAGCAGCAAAGTTGAAGGGGGTACCTACGAGCAGTACTTC
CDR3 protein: CASSKVEGGTYEQYF

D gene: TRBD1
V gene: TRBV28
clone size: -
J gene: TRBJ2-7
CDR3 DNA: TGTGCCAGCAGGTCGACAGGGATCGAGCAGTACTTC
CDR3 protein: CASRSTGIEQYF

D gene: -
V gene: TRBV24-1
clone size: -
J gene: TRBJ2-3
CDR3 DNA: TGTGCCACCAGTGGTCGGGGGAGCACAGATACGCAGTATTTT
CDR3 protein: CATSGRGSTDTQYF

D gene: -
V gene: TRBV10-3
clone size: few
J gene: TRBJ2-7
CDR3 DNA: TGTGCCATCAGTGATGGACAGTCCTACGAGCAGTACTTC
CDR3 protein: CAISDGQSYEQYF

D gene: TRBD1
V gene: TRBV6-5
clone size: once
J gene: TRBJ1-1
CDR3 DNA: TGTGCCAGCAGTTACACACAGGGGTGGGACACTGAAGCTTTCTTT
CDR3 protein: CASSYTQGWDTEAFF

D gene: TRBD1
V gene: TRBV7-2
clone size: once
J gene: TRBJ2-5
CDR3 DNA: TGTGCCAGCAGCTTAGTTGGGACAGGGTACCAAGAGACCCAGTACTTC
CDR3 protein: CASSLVGTGYQETQYF